This T cell receptor (beta chain) was documented in a study of identical twins' blood T cells. TCR cDNA libraries came from RNA via a modified published protocol. TCRdb passed the 5' RACE reads through MiXCR, listing each CDR3 protein once. This repertoire shows 350,000 to 400,000 distinct CDR3 sequences, around 30% found once; its top ten account for 6% to 7%. This clonotype was seen only a few times. The V end lost 5 bases, the J end lost 0 bases, and 15 bases lay between the germline ends. Germline V gene sequence: CDR1 LGHNT, CDR2 FRNRAP. The CDR3 covers 16 residues. This chain uses TRBV12-5 with TRBJ2-3, with D maybe TRBD2 (5 bases). Sequencing input: PBMCs. The clonotype originates from a woman aged 18 to 50 in good health. CDR3 nucleotide sequence: TGTGCTAGTGGTCTGATGGCTAGGACTAGCACAGATACGCAGTATTTT. This gives the protein CASGLMARTSTDTQYF.